This T cell receptor (beta chain) originates from a study of control samples from healthy donors and cancer patients. Germline CDR1 SGHRS, CDR2 YFSETQ. The CDR3 extends over 19 amino acids. V was pared by 0 bases and J by 2 bases, with 8 bases of the junction left unmatched. The table came from immunoSEQ multiplex PCR; TCRdb's copy has only in-frame clones and leaves some out. The table lists about 120,000 clones, approximately 84% of them singletons. The V call is TRBV5-1, the J call TRBJ2-3, with 14 bases aligning to TRBD2. Sequencing was performed on blood. The clonotype comes from a man between 18 and 29 years old in good health. The CDR3 DNA is TGCGCCAGCAGCTTGGACAGCCGGACTAGCGGGAGGAACACAGATACGCAGTATTTT. Translation gives CASSLDSRTSGRNTDTQYF.